This T cell receptor (beta chain) is from a study of blood T cell repertoires in COVID-19. As for the study in general: Italy, Spain and the United States were the sources of the convalescent and acute COVID-19 samples.

TCRdb keeps only in-frame clones here, not all; method: immunoSEQ multiplex PCR. The sample contains about 400,000 clones, about 90% of which appear only once. Germline CDR1 reads GTSNPN; CDR2 reads SVGIG (reference sequence). The CDR3 extends over 14 amino acids. The junction had 8 bases not matched to a gene; V was cut back by 5 bases and J by 6 bases. The sample was peripheral blood. The chain joins TRBV30 to TRBJ1-5; 9 bases agree with TRBD1. The receptor's source is a man in his forties with acute or convalescent COVID-19. As DNA, the CDR3 is TGTGCCTGGGCCCGGACAGGGGATCTTCAGCCCCAGCATTTT. Its protein product is CAWARTGDLQPQHF. Using reference TRBV30 and TRBJ1-5 for the parts outside the CDR3, the full variable domain is SQTIHQWPATLVQPVGSPLSLECTVEGTSNPNLYWYRQAAGRGLQLLFYSVGIGQISSEVPQNLSASRPQDRQFILSSKKLLLSDSGFYLCAWARTGDLQPQHFGDGTRLSIL.